This T cell receptor (beta chain) was documented in a study of Ad26.COV2.S vaccination and SARS-CoV-2 variants listed by TCRdb under 2021. Concerning the study at large: The specificity and breadth of SARS-CoV-2-reactive T cell receptors after Ad26.COV2.S vaccination were assessed by TCRbeta repertoire sequencing. The TCR-sequenced set comprised approximately 32 samples: around 20 Ad26.COV2.S vaccine recipients, 5 placebo recipients and 8 SARS-CoV-2 convalescent individuals.

TCRbeta CDR3 regions were sequenced with the immunoSEQ Assay. After extraction, genomic DNA underwent amplification by bias-controlled multiplex PCR, followed by high-throughput sequencing. In the source study's methods: To quantify the absolute abundance of each unique TCRbeta CDR3 region, sequences were collapsed and filtered. T cell fraction was estimated by normalizing TCRbeta template counts to usable DNA, with usable DNA measured through amplification of reference genes found in all nucleated cells. Repertoire TCRs were annotated as SARS-CoV-2-specific when V gene, CDR3 amino acid sequence and J gene were exactly matched to a known reactive TCR set. The reference SARS-CoV-2 TCR set was derived from MIRA and filtered for enrichment in COVID-19-positive ImmuneCODE repertoires, a step that removed public or cross-reactive TCRs. Using the MIRA antigens, annotated TCRs were further analysed by specific ORF or by position within an ORF. Breadth was defined as the number of annotated unique rearrangements divided by the total number of unique productive rearrangements, and depth was defined as the summed frequency of the annotated unique rearrangements. Two-sided Wilcoxon rank-sum tests were applied when comparing TCR breadth between groups. Here the immuneACCESS table is served through TCRdb, limited to in-frame sequences with V and J called. Missing clones are a known gap in these copies; in checked studies unresolved V genes cover under half, and the rest lacks a known reason. V, J and clone size are taken as reported in that table, and D and trimming were inferred from the DNA itself. The table for this sample lists some 190,000 clones; approximately 90% of them were counted only once. Of the sample, approximately 6% is held by the ten largest clones.

CDR3 length: 14 amino acids, cysteine to phenylalanine. The DNA shown is the 42-base CDR3, in frame from base 1. V is pared back by 0 bases and J by 3 bases, with 8 bases lying between the germline termini. Sequences SGDLS (CDR1) and YYNGEE (CDR2) are obtained from the germline V gene. Results the study describes overall, beyond this receptor: Vaccine and placebo recipients had similar non-spike TCR breadth, a finding consistent with the vaccine containing only spike. After vaccination, spike-specific CD8+ and CD4+ T cell responses were reported to show substantial breadth. According to the authors, total T cell responses may have been underestimated by the TCR breadth and depth analyses. Spike-specific TCR breadth was higher in Ad26.COV2.S recipients than in placebo recipients (P = 0.0014).

What this sample's time point label stands for: individuals recovered from natural SARS-CoV-2 infection. Points on this clone: Which antigen it targets is not known. No per-base quality is available; no much larger clone lies one base away.

The clonotype originates from a human donor who had recovered from COVID-19. The chain is made from TRBV9 and TRBJ2-3; a tentative D call is TRBD2 (6 bases match). The material sequenced was peripheral blood, taken after recovery from COVID-19. The CDR3 is CASSVAGRTDTQYF. The nucleotides are TGTGCCAGCAGCGTAGCGGGGAGGACAGATACGCAGTATTTT.